The next 6 T cell receptor beta chains were all read from a single sample in a study of blood T cells in healthy people across ages. Alongside a J-beta primer mix, a sample-barcoded 5' primer served in a second PCR lasting about 7 to 12 cycles. TCRdb redid the calling of the 5' RACE reads with MiXCR, one entry per CDR3 protein. The repertoire holds approximately 1,000,000 distinct CDR3 sequences, 35% to 50% seen once, with approximately 20% in the top ten. What was sequenced was blood. The receptors derive from a woman aged 55-69 years in good health.

The V gene is TRBV29-1, the J gene TRBJ2-7, with 13 nucleotides matching TRBD2. Germline CDR1 reads SQVTM; CDR2 reads ANQGSEA. This CDR3 is built from 16 residues. Trimming removed 5 bases from V and 2 bases from J; junction bases left unmatched: 9. For the CDR3, the DNA is TGCAGCGTTATGCCGGGACTAGCGGGACAACCCTACGAGCAGTACTTC. It yields the protein CSVMPGLAGQPYEQYF.

The CDR3 DNA reads TGTGCCAGCAGTTTCCTACAGGGTATGTTGGGTCAGCCCCAGCATTTT. Its protein is CASSFLQGMLGQPQHF. The chain employs TRBV6-6 and TRBJ1-5; weak D call: TRBD1 (6 bases). Trimming took 4 bases from V and 6 from J, leaving 19 bases between them. Germline CDR1 reads MNHNY; CDR2 reads SVGAGI (reference sequence). The CDR3 sequence is 16 residues long.

The chain joins TRBV6-2 or TRBV6-3 to TRBJ2-7, with 7 bases lining up with TRBD2. The germline CDR1 and CDR2 sequences are MNHEY and SVGEGT. Unmatched junction bases numbered 14, after V lost 7 bases and J lost 5 bases. CDR3 length: 15 residues. The CDR3 protein is CASTEVREAPHEQYF. The CDR3 DNA follows: TGTGCCAGCACCGAAGTCCGGGAGGCCCCCCACGAGCAGTACTTC.

In nucleotides, the CDR3 is TGTGCCAGCAGCTTGTCTAGCGGGGCCAAGTGGGAGCAGTTCTTC. Its translation is CASSLSSGAKWEQFF. The V call is TRBV5-6, the J call TRBJ2-1; 9 bases are a match to TRBD2. Germline V CDR1 and CDR2: SGHDT, YYEEEE. The CDR3 extends over 15 amino acids. V gave up 1 base and J gave up 10 bases; unmatched junction bases: 9.

The chain carries TRBV7-2 and TRBJ2-1, with 9 bases fitting TRBD2. The CDR3 covers 15 residues. Germline CDR1 SGHTA, CDR2 FQGNSA. With 5 bases clipped from V and 12 bases from J, the junction kept 14 bases outside the gene matches. The CDR3 loop reads CASSISGRLLLLQFF. The DNA of the CDR3 is TGTGCCAGCAGCATTAGCGGGAGACTACTCCTTTTGCAGTTCTTC.

This clonotype was seen a handful of times. V gene TRBV27 combines with J gene TRBJ2-5; the D gene is possibly TRBD1 (6 bases). Germline V gives CDR1 MNHEY, CDR2 SMNVEV (reference sequence). Trimming removed 6 bases from V and 0 bases from J, with 20 bases in between. The CDR3 contains 17 residues. The CDR3 DNA reads as TGTGCCAGCAGCCCCAAGTGGGACACAATGTACCAAGAGACCCAGTACTTC. Its protein product is CASSPKWDTMYQETQYF.